The 9 T cell receptor beta chains in this list originate from one sample, sequenced in a study of shared clonotypes between healthy human individuals (dated by TCRdb to about 2020). Library preparation was by the immunoSEQ multiplex PCR assay. Imported from immuneACCESS, the table was reduced by TCRdb to in-frame sequences with V and J called. These copies leave out some clones; in studies compared against another copy, an unresolved V gene accounts for under half, and the cause of the remainder is not known. The sample yields under 550,000 clones; 90% to 97% were counted once. The top ten constitute approximately 0.06% of the sample. The sequencing sample was made of naive CD4+ T cells sorted from blood. Sample cell subset or site, as interpreted from the label and publication: CD45RA+ positively selected. The receptors come from a woman between 25 and 40 years old in good health.

The rearrangement joins TRBV19 to TRBJ1-2; no definite D call. V was clipped by 5 bases and J by 6 bases, with 13 bases between them. Per germline, CDR1 LNHDA and CDR2 SQIVND (reference sequence). This CDR3 is built from 13 residues. The CDR3: CASSSREIDGYTF. The CDR3 DNA sequence: TGTGCCAGTAGTTCCCGGGAGATAGATGGCTACACCTTC. Full variable domain (missing parts from reference TRBV19 and TRBJ1-2): DGGITQSPKYLFRKEGQNVTLSCEQNLNHDAMYWYRQDPGQGLRLIYYSQIVNDFQKGDIAEGYSVSREKKESFPLTVTSAQKNPTAFYLCASSSREIDGYTFGSGTRLTVV.

J is TRBJ1-2 and V is TRBV18; maybe TRBD1 (5 bases). Germline lookup yields CDR1 KGHSH and CDR2 LQKENI. CDR3 size: 15 residues. V was pared by 3 bases and J by 0 bases, with 11 bases between. CDR3 DNA: TGTGCCAGCTCACCCTCAGAGGGGACTAACTATGGCTACACCTTC. Translating gives CASSPSEGTNYGYTF.

This chain joins TRBV5-1 and TRBJ1-2; D gene unclear. The CDR3 has 12 residues. Trimming left V 5 bases short and J 7 bases short, with 12 bases between. The germline V gene has CDR1 SGHRS and CDR2 YFSETQ. For the CDR3, the DNA is TGCGCCAGCAGGGGTCCTTCGGGTGGCTACACCTTC. It translates to CASRGPSGGYTF.

The chain is built from TRBV5-4 and TRBJ2-1; TRBD2 agrees at 9 bases. Germline V gene lookup returns CDR1 SGHNT and CDR2 YYREEE (reference sequence). V lost 4 bases to trimming and J lost 4 bases; unmatched junction nucleotides: 9. The CDR3 consists of 16 residues. Here the CDR3 DNA reads TGTGCCAGCAGCCGAGCTGGGACTAGCAGATACAATGAGCAGTTCTTC. Its translation: CASSRAGTSRYNEQFF.

The chain couples TRBV5-1 to TRBJ1-4; a possible D gene is TRBD1 (5 bases). The germline V gene encodes CDR1 SGHRS and CDR2 YFSETQ. V was shortened by 3 bases and J by 5 bases, with 14 bases between the two germline ends. This CDR3 is 15 amino acids long. The CDR3, as DNA: TGCGCCAGCAGCTGGGCGGAACGGGGGAATGAAAAACTGTTTTTT. Residues: CASSWAERGNEKLFF.

The chain uses TRBV28 and TRBJ1-3, with D perhaps TRBD1 (5 bases). The CDR3 has 14 amino acids. The V end lost 2 bases, the J end lost 0 bases, and 5 bases lay between the germline ends. Per germline, CDR1 MDHEN and CDR2 SYDVKM. In DNA form, the CDR3 reads TGTGCCAGCAGTTTACAGGGCTCTGGAAACACCATATATTTT. Protein sequence: CASSLQGSGNTIYF.

CDR3 in amino acids: CASSPGGTANYGYTF. The CDR3 bases are TGTGCCAGCAGCCCCGGCGGGACAGCTAACTATGGCTACACCTTC. The chain carries TRBV5-4 and TRBJ1-2; 7 bases agree with TRBD1. The germline V gene has CDR1 SGHNT and CDR2 YYREEE (reference sequence). The CDR3 is 15 amino acids. V was clipped by 4 bases and J by 0 bases; unmatched bases: 6.

V gene TRBV9 combines with J gene TRBJ2-5; no clear D. Per germline, CDR1 SGDLS and CDR2 YYNGEE. Deletions cut 0 bases from V and 3 bases from J, with 6 bases between. There are 13 residues in the CDR3. The CDR3 nucleotides are TGTGCCAGCAGCGTAGGAAGTAAAGAGACCCAGTACTTC. As protein: CASSVGSKETQYF. Combining the CDR3 with reference TRBV9 and TRBJ2-5 gives the whole variable domain DSGVTQTPKHLITATGQRVTLRCSPRSGDLSVYWYQQSLDQGLQFLIQYYNGEERAKGNILERFSAQQFPDLHSELNLSSLELGDSALYFCASSVGSKETQYFGPGTRLLVL.

The gene calls are TRBV14 and TRBJ2-1; D is ambiguous. V was shortened by 1 base and J by 6 bases, with 7 bases between the two germline ends. The germline V gene encodes CDR1 SGHDN and CDR2 FVKESK. The CDR3 is 13 residues long. The CDR3 bases are TGTGCCAGCAGCCAAGTAGGCATCAATGAGCAGTTCTTC. It is translated as CASSQVGINEQFF.